These 28 T cell receptor beta chains originate from one sample sequenced in a study of molecular identifiers for immune sequencing clone quantification. Using its own MiXCR run on the PCR reads, TCRdb lists one record per CDR3 protein. The sample lists about 100,000 distinct CDR3 sequences, about 21% occurring once. The sample consisted of naive CD8+ T cells from blood, with Jurkat cell RNA spiked in. The subset is: FACS-sorted CD8+CD4-CCR7+CD45RA+ naive T cells. The receptors stem from a human donor in good health. Some libraries in this study had Jurkat cell RNA spiked in.

This clonotype was picked up many times. The chain employs TRBV5-4 and TRBJ2-7, with D hard to call. CDR1 is SGHNT and CDR2 is YYREEE in the germline V gene (reference sequence). This CDR3 contains 13 residues. Trimming removed 0 bases at V and 2 bases at J, with 6 bases between. The CDR3 spells CASSLGYAYEQYF. The CDR3 nucleotides read TGTGCCAGCAGCTTGGGGTACGCCTACGAGCAGTACTTC.

This clonotype appeared once. J is TRBJ2-3 and V is TRBV12-5, with D perhaps matching TRBD1 or TRBD2 (6 bases each). CDR3 length equals 18 residues. The germline CDR1 and CDR2 sequences are LGHNT and FRNRAP. Deletions cut 0 bases from V and 0 bases from J, with 16 bases between. CDR3 sequence (DNA): TGTGCTAGTGGTTTGGTCGGGGGCATAGGACCTAGCACAGATACGCAGTATTTT. Its translation is CASGLVGGIGPSTDTQYF.

This clonotype was observed at least ten times. The chain employs TRBV28 and TRBJ1-4, with 11 bases matching TRBD1. The germline CDR1 and CDR2 sequences are MDHEN and SYDVKM. Losses at the gene ends were 5 bases for V and 0 bases for J; bases not matched to a gene: 14. The CDR3 is made up of 20 amino acids. In nucleotides, the CDR3 is TGTGCCAGCAGTATCGGACAGGGGGCAGCGTTCTCCGCAACTAATGAAAAACTGTTTTTT. Residues: CASSIGQGAAFSATNEKLFF. Drawing the rest from reference TRBV28 and TRBJ1-4, the complete variable domain is DVKVTQSSRYLVKRTGEKVFLECVQDMDHENMFWYRQDPGLGLRLIYFSYDVKMKEKGDIPEGYSVSREKKERFSLILESASTNQTSMYLCASSIGQGAAFSATNEKLFFGSGTQLSVL.

Concerning this clonotype: At one end the junction does not follow the germline gene, possibly because of a read error. V and J are TRBV20-1 and TRBJ2-7; a weak D match, TRBD2 (5 bases). The CDR3 length is 14 residues. The germline V gene has CDR1 DFQATT and CDR2 SNEGSKA (reference sequence). CDR3 in DNA: TGCGGTGCTAGAGGGCAGACAAGCTCCTACGAGCAGTACTTC. Its translation: CGARGQTSSYEQYF.

This clonotype was counted at least ten times. V and J are TRBV11-2 and TRBJ1-5; D is possibly TRBD1 (6 bases). V was trimmed by 1 base and J by 7 bases, leaving 11 bases between them. The CDR3 loop spans 14 amino acids. Germline V gene data show CDR1 as SGHAT and CDR2 as FQNNGV. This chain's CDR3 is CASSLVLGGQPQHF. The DNA for the CDR3 is TGTGCCAGCAGCTTAGTGCTAGGGGGGCAGCCCCAGCATTTT. Looking up the rest from reference TRBV11-2 and TRBJ1-5 gives the full variable domain: EAGVAQSPRYKIIEKRQSVAFWCNPISGHATLYWYQQILGQGPKLLIQFQNNGVVDDSQLPKDRFSAERLKGVDSTLKIQPAKLEDSAVYLCASSLVLGGQPQHFGDGTRLSIL.

This clonotype was seen repeatedly, ten times or more. The chain has TRBV11-2 and TRBJ2-3; tentatively, D is TRBD1 (6 bases). Germline-derived CDR1 and CDR2 are SGHAT and FQNNGV. The V and J ends lost 5 bases and 6 bases respectively, with 18 bases between them. The CDR3 totals 15 residues. Written as DNA, the CDR3 is TGTGCCAGCAGCCCAGGGGCGAATTGGGGTGATACGCAGTATTTT. Translated: CASSPGANWGDTQYF. Based on the CDR3 plus reference TRBV11-2 and TRBJ2-3, the full variable domain is EAGVAQSPRYKIIEKRQSVAFWCNPISGHATLYWYQQILGQGPKLLIQFQNNGVVDDSQLPKDRFSAERLKGVDSTLKIQPAKLEDSAVYLCASSPGANWGDTQYFGPGTRLTVL.

Remarks on this clonotype: Being one base from a much bigger clone, this may be a read error. This likely comes from a read error, as the CDR3 has no conserved phenylalanine or tryptophan at its end. V is TRBV7-2 and J is TRBJ2-1, with 13 bases lining up with TRBD2. CDR3 length equals 15 residues. The V segment lost 5 bases and the J segment 7 bases; nucleotides outside the gene matches: 5. Germline V gene sequence: CDR1 SGHTA, CDR2 FQGNSA. DNA for the CDR3: TGTGCCAGCAGCCACGGGACTAGCGGGATTAATGAGCAGTTCCTC. Its translation is CASSHGTSGINEQFL.

This clonotype came up many times. This sequence joins TRBV4-1 and TRBJ2-7; D gene uncertain. This CDR3 region has 13 residues. CDR1 is MGHRA and CDR2 is YSYEKL in the germline V gene. Trimming pared 4 bases from V and 6 bases from J, leaving 13 bases between. The CDR3: CASSRTSLGEQYF. In DNA form, the CDR3 reads TGCGCCAGCAGCCGAACGAGTTTGGGCGAGCAGTACTTC.

This clonotype was found many times. This chain joins TRBV28 and TRBJ2-7, with a tentative D call TRBD2 (5 bases). V was pared by 2 bases and J by 2 bases, with 10 bases between. The CDR3 consists of 14 residues. The germline V gene has CDR1 MDHEN and CDR2 SYDVKM. The DNA for the CDR3 is TGTGCCAGCAGTTTACGAGGGATCACCTACGAGCAGTACTTC. Its translation is CASSLRGITYEQYF.

This clonotype has a count of ten or more. For the CDR3, the DNA is TGTGCCAGCAGCTTAGTAAGCGGAGATACGCAGTATTTT. As protein: CASSLVSGDTQYF. The chain couples TRBV7-2 to TRBJ2-3; D may be TRBD2 (5 bases). Germline CDR1 is SGHTA and CDR2 is FQGNSA. V shed 1 base and J shed 5 bases, with 7 bases lying between them. The CDR3 sequence is 13 residues long.

This clonotype appeared many times. The V gene is TRBV11-2, the J gene TRBJ2-3; 11 bases align to TRBD2. V shed 5 bases and J 1 base; nucleotides not matched to a gene: 2. Germline V gene sequence: CDR1 SGHAT, CDR2 FQNNGV. The CDR3 is 15 residues long. In DNA form, the CDR3 reads TGTGCCAGCAGCCTACTAGCGGGGGGCACAGATACGCAGTATTTT. This encodes CASSLLAGGTDTQYF.

This clonotype came up many times. This sequence joins TRBV5-5 and TRBJ1-4, with D possibly matching TRBD1 (5 bases). The CDR3 loop spans 16 amino acids. V lost 4 bases, J lost 4 bases, and 17 bases lay in between. Germline loops: CDR1 SGHKS, CDR2 YYEKEE (reference sequence). CDR3 residues: CASSGDRAIFNEKLFF. CDR3 coding DNA: TGTGCCAGCAGCGGGGACCGAGCCATATTTAATGAAAAACTGTTTTTT.

This clonotype occurred many times. The chain has TRBV6-2 or TRBV6-3 and TRBJ1-1, with 10 bases matching TRBD1. Trimming took 7 bases from V and 0 from J; bases not matched to a gene: 5. Germline CDR1 MNHEY, CDR2 SVGEGT. The CDR3 loop spans 15 amino acids. Here the CDR3 DNA reads TGTGCCAGCATCGGGGACAGGGGAATGAACACTGAAGCTTTCTTT. Its protein product is CASIGDRGMNTEAFF.

Concerning this clonotype itself: A much larger clone lies a single base off, so this may be a read error. The chain recombines TRBV7-6 with TRBJ1-5; the D gene is possibly TRBD1 (6 bases). The CDR3 is 17 amino acids. Germline V gives CDR1 SGHVS, CDR2 FNYEAQ. CDR3 sequence: CASSLGLRQGFNQPRHF. CDR3 sequence (DNA): TGTGCCAGCAGCTTAGGTTTGAGGCAGGGGTTCAATCAGCCCCGGCATTTT.

There are many counts of this clonotype. The gene calls are TRBV10-2 and TRBJ1-1; no clear D gene. CDR3 length equals 14 residues. Between the trimmed V and J ends, which lost 5 bases and 0 bases, there was a span of 10 bases. CDR1 is WSHSY and CDR2 is SAAADI in the germline V gene. CDR3 bases: TGCGCCAGCAGTCTTTCTCGTATGAACACTGAAGCTTTCTTT. It is translated as CASSLSRMNTEAFF.

This clonotype was detected only a few times. This sequence joins TRBV27 and TRBJ2-7; D possibly matches TRBD1 or TRBD2 (5 bases each). The CDR3 has 13 residues. Germline CDR1 is MNHEY and CDR2 is SMNVEV (reference sequence). V was cut by 5 bases and J by 1 base, with 9 bases left in between. The CDR3 protein is CASSHGASYEQYF. In nucleotides, the CDR3 is TGTGCCAGCAGTCACGGGGCTTCCTACGAGCAGTACTTC.

This clonotype showed up just a few times. The chain has TRBV7-9 and TRBJ2-7; D is unresolved. The CDR3 extends over 14 amino acids. Trimming took off 1 base at V and 5 bases at J, with 12 bases between the two ends. CDR1 and CDR2 from the germline V gene are SEHNR and FQNEAQ (reference sequence). The CDR3 DNA reads TGTGCCAGCAGCTTAGGCGTCCTGTCCGACGAGCAGTACTTC. The encoded protein is CASSLGVLSDEQYF.

The CDR3 sequence is CASSLVRTYEQYF. For the CDR3, the DNA is TGTGCCAGCAGCTTGGTTCGTACCTACGAGCAGTACTTC. V usage is TRBV5-6 and J usage is TRBJ2-7; no definite D call. V was cut by 0 bases and J by 2 bases, with 6 bases left in between. Germline V gene lookup returns CDR1 SGHDT and CDR2 YYEEEE. This CDR3 contains 13 residues.

In its sample, this clonotype was seen many times. V usage is TRBV28 and J usage is TRBJ1-1; 7 bases are a match to TRBD1. Trimming cost V 8 bases and J 5 bases; bases outside gene matches: 23. Germline V gene sequence: CDR1 MDHEN, CDR2 SYDVKM. The CDR3 is 18 residues long. CDR3 protein: CASYRKQKLKTGRTEAFF. In nucleotides, the CDR3 is TGTGCCAGCTACCGAAAACAGAAACTAAAGACAGGGAGAACTGAAGCTTTCTTT.

As concerns this clonotype: The CDR3 carries no conserved terminal phenylalanine or tryptophan, so it likely arises from a read error. The DNA is omitted, as the CDR3 cannot be located on it reliably, and the CDR3 follows TCRdb's listing. The chain couples TRBV29-1 to TRBJ2-7; the D call of TRBD1 is as the table states it, not checked on the DNA. The CDR3 adds up to 13 amino acids, both ends counted. In germline, CDR1 is SQVTM, CDR2 ANQGSEA. CDR3 in amino acids: CSVATGAGYERYS.

Points on this clonotype: One end of the junction is discordant with germline, which a read error may explain. CDR3 nucleotides: TGTGGCAGCAGTGAGGTTCCGGGTCTCACGGAAGGCTACACCTTC. This codes for CGSSEVPGLTEGYTF. This chain uses TRBV6-6 with TRBJ1-2; D remains ambiguous. Germline lookup yields CDR1 MNHNY and CDR2 SVGAGI (reference sequence). The length of the CDR3 is 15 residues.

At least ten counts were recorded for this clonotype. The CDR3 region is CASQVVLADTQYF. Here the CDR3 DNA reads TGTGCCAGCCAAGTTGTTCTAGCAGATACGCAGTATTTT. The chain joins TRBV12-3 or TRBV12-4 to TRBJ2-3; D not resolved. CDR3 size: 13 residues. The V end was cut by 8 bases, the J end by 4 bases, with 13 bases between.

This clonotype occurred many times. The chain uses TRBV5-4 and TRBJ2-6; tentatively, D is TRBD1 (6 bases). Germline values: CDR1 SGHNT, CDR2 YYREEE (reference sequence). Trimming removed 0 bases from V and 0 bases from J, with 13 bases in between. This CDR3 contains 18 residues. The CDR3 reads CASSLDTGSYSGANVLTF. The CDR3 coding sequence is TGTGCCAGCAGCTTGGACACAGGGAGCTACTCTGGGGCCAACGTCCTGACTTTC. Full variable domain (remainder filled in from reference TRBV5-4 and TRBJ2-6): ETGVTQSPTHLIKTRGQQVTLRCSSQSGHNTVSWYQQALGQGPQFIFQYYREEENGRGNFPPRFSGLQFPNYSSELNVNALELDDSALYLCASSLDTGSYSGANVLTFGAGSRLTVL.

In this sample, this clonotype turned up many times. V and J are TRBV4-2 and TRBJ2-3; 9 positions agree with TRBD2. CDR3 length: 18 residues. Germline V gives CDR1 LGHNA, CDR2 YNFKEQ. The J segment lost 0 bases and the V segment lost 1 base, leaving 8 bases of the junction unmatched. The DNA of the CDR3 is TGTGCCAGCAGCCAAGTCCCCTATAGCGGGAGTAGCACAGATACGCAGTATTTT. It translates to CASSQVPYSGSSTDTQYF.

This clonotype was observed many times. The gene calls are TRBV5-6 and TRBJ2-3; 8 nucleotides agree with TRBD1. The CDR3 runs 14 residues. Losses at the gene ends were 4 bases for V and 2 bases for J; bases not matched to a gene: 3. The germline V gene has CDR1 SGHDT and CDR2 YYEEEE. The CDR3, as DNA: TGTGCCAGCAGCCGGGACAGGTACACAGATACGCAGTATTTT. Amino acid sequence: CASSRDRYTDTQYF.

This clonotype was detected many times. V and J are TRBV20-1 and TRBJ1-6; possible D gene TRBD1, 5 bases. The CDR3 spans 14 residues. Germline loops: CDR1 DFQATT, CDR2 SNEGSKA (reference sequence). The V end lost 4 bases, the J end lost 7 bases, and 14 bases lay between the germline ends. The DNA of the CDR3 is TGCAGTGCTACCCCGGGACCCGGGAATTCACCCCTCCACTTT. Its protein is CSATPGPGNSPLHF.

Turning to this clonotype: A much larger clone lies one base from this, so it may be a read error. The chain uses TRBV28 and TRBJ2-1; unclear D gene. V was clipped by 7 bases and J by 0 bases, with 13 bases between them. CDR3 length: 15 amino acids. Per germline, CDR1 MDHEN and CDR2 SYDVKM. The DNA for the CDR3 is TGTGCCAGCACCGAAAACTCTCGCTCCTACAATGAGCAGTTCTTC. Translation: CASTENSRSYNEQFF.

This clonotype appeared a few times. For the CDR3, the DNA is TGTGCCAGCAGCCCCCGGGTGAACACTGAAGCTTTCTTT. Translating gives CASSPRVNTEAFF. This chain connects TRBV4-2 to TRBJ1-1; no firm D call. This CDR3 region has 13 residues. The V gene's germline CDR1 is LGHNA and CDR2 YNFKEQ. The V gene lost 4 bases and the J gene lost 0 bases, with 6 bases spanning the gap.